This paragraph covers one TCR beta chain sequence. The data originate from a study of identifying expanded T cells in peripheral blood. Sequencing was performed with immunoSEQ multiplex PCR; in TCRdb, only in-frame clones are kept and a portion is missing. The repertoire holds approximately 120,000 clones, with around 90% as singletons. In germline, CDR1 is SGDLS, CDR2 YYNGEE. The CDR3 totals 15 residues. Trimming removed 0 bases from V and 1 base from J, with 11 bases in between. Collection occurred without any documented infections or immune events in donors. The sequence derives from a person aged 18 to 70 in good health. V and J are TRBV9 and TRBJ2-7; D is uncertain. The source material was blood. The CDR3 loop is CASSVGGASSYEQYF. In DNA form, the CDR3 reads TGTGCCAGCAGCGTAGGAGGCGCATCGTCCTACGAGCAGTACTTC.